These T cell receptor beta chains were read from a single sample in a study of T cell responses to AZD1222 COVID-19 vaccine. Profiled with immunoSEQ multiplex PCR; TCRdb holds only in-frame clones, not every one. Of 150,000 or so clones in the sample, 75% to 95% were seen once. This specimen was peripheral blood, taken on day 0 of AZD1222 vaccination. All receptors come from an adult in good health. CDR3s include the opening cysteine and the closing phenylalanine or tryptophan. Each record gives: V gene, J gene, clone size, D gene, CDR3 protein, CDR3 DNA. The D gene is left open where the match is weak. Size is stated for part of the rows, as once, few or many counts, or as a class when the clone is expanded.

>TRBV12-3/TRBV12-4|TRBJ1-1|.|.
CASSLFLGSEAFF
TGTGCCAGCAGTTTATTTCTCGGGTCTGAAGCTTTCTTT
>TRBV6-5|TRBJ2-7|.|.
CASSYSDSYEQYF
TGTGCCAGCAGTTACTCGGACTCCTACGAGCAGTACTTC
>TRBV9|TRBJ1-2|.|.
CASSVAREFHYGYTF
TGTGCCAGCAGCGTAGCTAGGGAGTTCCATTATGGCTACACCTTC
>TRBV6-6|TRBJ2-2|.|TRBD1
CASRKGQDSGELFF
TGTGCCAGCAGGAAGGGACAGGATTCCGGGGAGCTGTTTTTT
>TRBV4-3|TRBJ1-1|.|TRBD1
CASSHYRGGTEAFF
TGCGCCAGCAGCCACTACAGGGGTGGAACTGAAGCTTTCTTT
>TRBV7-2|TRBJ1-5|.|.
CASSLVGSDYQPQHF
TGTGCCAGCAGCTTAGTAGGGTCGGATTATCAGCCCCAGCATTTT
>TRBV28|TRBJ1-2|.|.
CASSVGFGYTF
TGTGCCAGCAGTGTGGGGTTCGGCTACACCTTC
>TRBV28|TRBJ2-5|once|.
CASSLVPLSTGKETQYF
TGTGCCAGCAGTTTAGTCCCCTTGTCGACAGGAAAAGAGACCCAGTACTTC
>TRBV18|TRBJ2-2|.|.
CASSVSGTANTGELFF
TGTGCCAGCTCGGTTTCTGGCACCGCGAACACCGGGGAGCTGTTTTTT
>TRBV5-1|TRBJ2-7|.|.
CASSLASGRSYEQYF
TGCGCCAGCAGCTTGGCGAGCGGTCGGTCCTACGAGCAGTACTTC
>TRBV9|TRBJ1-6|.|.
CASSASLPSPLHF
TGTGCCAGCAGCGCGAGCCTACCCTCACCCCTCCACTTT
>TRBV29-1|TRBJ1-4|.|TRBD1
CSVVATGEEKLFF
TGCAGCGTTGTCGCCACAGGGGAGGAAAAACTGTTTTTT
>TRBV11-2|TRBJ1-1|medium-sized|.
CASSLATEAFF
TGTGCCAGCAGCTTAGCTACTGAAGCTTTCTTT
>TRBV2|TRBJ1-1|.|TRBD1
CASRWDSLNTEAFF
TGTGCCAGCAGGTGGGACAGCCTGAACACTGAAGCTTTCTTT
>TRBV3-1/TRBV3-2|TRBJ1-1|.|TRBD1
CASSPGQVNTEAFF
TGTGCCAGCAGCCCGGGACAGGTAAACACTGAAGCTTTCTTT
>TRBV5-1|TRBJ1-6|.|.
CASSLRGGGLNSPLHF
TGCGCCAGCAGCTTGCGAGGGGGGGGGCTTAATTCACCCCTCCACTTT
>TRBV29-1|TRBJ1-4|once|.
CSVGWGSDEKLFF
TGCAGCGTGGGGTGGGGTTCGGATGAAAAACTGTTTTTT
>TRBV5-1|TRBJ2-1|.|.
CASSRDLSSYNEQFF
TGCGCCAGCAGCCGGGACTTGAGCTCCTACAATGAGCAGTTCTTC
>TRBV29-1|TRBJ2-1|.|.
CSVISRGNEQFF
TGCAGCGTTATCAGCCGGGGCAATGAGCAGTTCTTC
>TRBV2|TRBJ2-5|.|TRBD2
CASTGRDSGETQYF
TGTGCCAGCACCGGGAGGGACTCAGGAGAGACCCAGTACTTC
>TRBV19|TRBJ2-5|.|TRBD1
CASSSFRQGSNQETQYF
TGTGCCAGTAGTTCCTTTCGACAGGGATCCAATCAAGAGACCCAGTACTTC
>TRBV16|TRBJ2-1|.|TRBD2
CASSPYLLAGGLGEQFF
TGTGCCAGCAGCCCTTACCTACTAGCGGGGGGATTAGGTGAGCAGTTCTTC
>TRBV7-9|TRBJ2-2|.|TRBD2
CASSLARLAGNTGELFF
TGTGCCAGCAGCTTAGCGCGGCTAGCGGGGAACACCGGGGAGCTGTTTTTT
>TRBV4-2|TRBJ2-3|.|TRBD2
CASSQVAGGTTDTQYF
TGTGCCAGCAGCCAAGTAGCGGGGGGGACCACAGATACGCAGTATTTT
>TRBV28|TRBJ1-5|.|.
CASSSLPGQSHQPQHF
TGTGCCAGCAGTTCCCTACCTGGACAGAGCCATCAGCCCCAGCATTTT
>TRBV6-5|TRBJ2-7|.|TRBD2
CASSYAGEGTYEQYF
TGTGCCAGCAGTTACGCGGGGGAGGGAACCTACGAGCAGTACTTC
>TRBV7-9|TRBJ1-1|.|.
CASRIDRNTEAFF
TGTGCCAGCAGAATCGACAGGAACACTGAAGCTTTCTTT
>TRBV19|TRBJ2-7|.|.
CASSITNRAGEQYF
TGTGCCAGTAGTATTACCAACAGGGCCGGCGAGCAGTACTTC
>TRBV18|TRBJ2-3|.|TRBD2
CASSPGLQQGGDTQYF
TGTGCCAGCTCACCGGGACTACAACAAGGAGGAGATACGCAGTATTTT
>TRBV7-9|TRBJ1-1|few|.
CASSLRQASTEAFF
TGTGCCAGCAGCTTAAGACAAGCCTCCACTGAAGCTTTCTTT
>TRBV19|TRBJ1-1|.|.
CASSPRGFKENTEAFF
TGTGCCAGTAGTCCGCGTGGTTTTAAAGAGAACACTGAAGCTTTCTTT
>TRBV14|TRBJ2-7|.|.
CASSHSVDLMMSQYF
TGTGCCAGCAGCCATAGTGTGGATTTAATGATGAGCCAGTACTTC
>TRBV6-6|TRBJ1-1|.|.
CASADGQNTEAFF
TGTGCCAGCGCAGACGGACAAAACACTGAAGCTTTCTTT
>TRBV27|TRBJ2-7|.|TRBD1
CASSSQGALEQYF
TGTGCCAGCAGTTCACAGGGGGCTCTCGAGCAGTACTTC
>TRBV6-5|TRBJ1-1|.|TRBD1
CASSYSGRGHGAFF
TGTGCCAGCAGTTACTCGGGGAGGGGGCACGGAGCTTTCTTT
>TRBV7-3|TRBJ2-3|.|.
CASSLEGWGDTQYF
TGTGCCAGCAGCTTGGAGGGCTGGGGAGATACGCAGTATTTT
>TRBV18|TRBJ1-6|.|TRBD1
CASSPRGQVNSPLHF
TGTGCCAGCTCACCAAGGGGACAGGTCAATTCACCCCTCCACTTT
>TRBV6-4|TRBJ1-1|.|.
CASSVSGTHTEAFF
TGTGCCAGCAGTGTCTCCGGGACTCACACTGAAGCTTTCTTT
>TRBV5-4|TRBJ1-1|once|.
CASSLGGPNTEAFF
TGTGCCAGCAGCTTGGGGGGGCCTAACACTGAAGCTTTCTTT
>TRBV5-1|TRBJ1-1|.|.
CASTKDLNTEAFF
TGCGCCAGCACCAAAGACTTGAACACTGAAGCTTTCTTT
>TRBV2|TRBJ1-6|many|TRBD1
CASRMTGNSPLHF
TGTGCCAGCAGAATGACAGGGAATTCACCCCTCCACTTT
>TRBV25-1|TRBJ1-6|.|.
CASSEFKGTSPLHF
TGTGCCAGCAGTGAATTTAAAGGGACTTCACCCCTCCACTTT
>TRBV21-1|TRBJ2-7|.|.
CASSKIRRGAPYEQYF
TGTGCCAGCAGCAAAATTAGGAGGGGGGCCCCCTACGAGCAGTACTTC
>TRBV6-5|TRBJ2-5|.|TRBD2
CASSSNSGGASKTQYF
TGTGCCAGCAGTTCAAATAGCGGGGGGGCGTCAAAGACCCAGTACTTC
>TRBV21-1|TRBJ2-5|once|.
CASSKEEGLGQETQYF
TGTGCCAGCAGCAAAGAGGAGGGACTGGGCCAAGAGACCCAGTACTTC
>TRBV28|TRBJ1-1|.|TRBD1
CASGWTGNAEAFF
TGTGCCAGCGGATGGACAGGAAATGCTGAAGCTTTCTTT
>TRBV5-4|TRBJ1-6|.|TRBD1
CASSLGDRGKSPLHF
TGTGCCAGCAGCCTAGGGGACAGGGGGAAATCACCCCTCCACTTT
>TRBV7-9|TRBJ1-2|.|.
CASSFAGVTFYGYTF
TGTGCCAGCAGCTTTGCAGGGGTTACCTTCTATGGCTACACCTTC
>TRBV13|TRBJ1-2|once|TRBD1
CASSRQGALANYGYTF
TGTGCCAGCAGCCGACAGGGGGCGCTCGCTAACTATGGCTACACCTTC
>TRBV7-2|TRBJ2-1|.|TRBD2
CASRRLAGAFNEQFF
TGTGCCAGCAGGAGACTAGCGGGGGCTTTCAATGAGCAGTTCTTC
>TRBV28|TRBJ1-3|.|.
CASRTEGGSGNTIYF
TGTGCCAGTAGAACCGAAGGGGGCTCTGGAAACACCATATATTTT
>TRBV2|TRBJ2-3|.|TRBD1
CASLTGGADTQYF
TGTGCCAGCTTGACAGGGGGCGCGGATACGCAGTATTTT